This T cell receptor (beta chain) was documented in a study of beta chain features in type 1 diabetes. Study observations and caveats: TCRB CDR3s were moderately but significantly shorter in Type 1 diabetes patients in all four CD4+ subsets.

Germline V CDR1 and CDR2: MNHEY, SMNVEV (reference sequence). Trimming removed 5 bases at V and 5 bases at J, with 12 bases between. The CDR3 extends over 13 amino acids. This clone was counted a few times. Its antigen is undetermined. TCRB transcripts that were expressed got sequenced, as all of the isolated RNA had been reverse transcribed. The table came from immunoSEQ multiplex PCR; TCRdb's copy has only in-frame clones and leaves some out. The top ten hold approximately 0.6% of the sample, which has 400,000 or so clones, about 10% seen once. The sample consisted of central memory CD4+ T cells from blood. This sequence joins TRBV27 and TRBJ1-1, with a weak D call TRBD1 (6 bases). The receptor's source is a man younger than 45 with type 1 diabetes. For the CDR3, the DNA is TGTGCCAGCAGTGGTCCGGGGGCAACTGAAGCTTTCTTT. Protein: CASSGPGATEAFF.